The rows below give T cell receptor beta chains drawn from one sample of a study of OX40 agonist ivuxolimab in advanced cancers. Produced via immunoSEQ multiplex PCR; TCRdb's table is partial and in-frame only. This table holds around 72,000 clones, roughly nine tenths found once. The material was CD4+ or CD8+ T cells sorted from blood, obtained in a trial of the OX40 agonist ivuxolimab. The receptors here all came from an adult with an advanced solid tumor such as melanoma, head and neck, liver or kidney cancer. Both conserved end residues are part of each CDR3. D genes are given only for firm matches. Clone size is shown for a subset of rows, as once, few, many or a class of expanded clone.

d_gene: TRBD1
abundance: -
j_gene: TRBJ1-6
v_gene: TRBV2
CDR3nt: TGTGCCAGCAGTGCCCCTACAGGGGGCAGATCACCCCTCCACTTT
CDR3aa: CASSAPTGGRSPLHF

d_gene: TRBD1
abundance: -
j_gene: TRBJ1-2
v_gene: TRBV7-9
CDR3nt: TGTGCCAGCAGCTCGGGACAGGGTTGGATCTATGGCTACACCTTC
CDR3aa: CASSSGQGWIYGYTF

d_gene: -
abundance: -
j_gene: TRBJ2-1
v_gene: TRBV4-1
CDR3nt: TGCGCCAGCAGCCAAGATATCCAGCAGTTCTTC
CDR3aa: CASSQDIQQFF

d_gene: -
abundance: -
j_gene: TRBJ2-7
v_gene: TRBV4-2
CDR3nt: TGTGCCAGCAGCCAAGATTGGTCCCCTACCTACGAGCAGTACTTC
CDR3aa: CASSQDWSPTYEQYF

d_gene: -
abundance: -
j_gene: TRBJ1-2
v_gene: TRBV11-2
CDR3nt: TGTGCCAGCAGTCAACCTTTGGACAGTTATAACTATGGCTACACCTTC
CDR3aa: CASSQPLDSYNYGYTF

d_gene: -
abundance: -
j_gene: TRBJ1-2
v_gene: TRBV15
CDR3nt: TGTGCCACCAGCCGAGGTGGGGAATCGGGGTTCAGGGGCTACACCTTC
CDR3aa: CATSRGGESGFRGYTF

d_gene: -
abundance: -
j_gene: TRBJ1-2
v_gene: TRBV19
CDR3nt: TGTGCCAGTACTTACCGTGAAGGGGGAGATGGCTACACCTTC
CDR3aa: CASTYREGGDGYTF

d_gene: TRBD1
abundance: -
j_gene: TRBJ1-5
v_gene: TRBV4-1
CDR3nt: TGCGCCAGCCGGATGACAGGGGATGGTCAGCCCCAGCATTTT
CDR3aa: CASRMTGDGQPQHF

d_gene: TRBD2
abundance: -
j_gene: TRBJ2-1
v_gene: TRBV29-1
CDR3nt: TGCAGCGTTGAAGCCTGGGGGGGTAGGGAGCAGTTCTTC
CDR3aa: CSVEAWGGREQFF

d_gene: -
abundance: -
j_gene: TRBJ1-5
v_gene: TRBV10-3
CDR3nt: TGTGCCGCCGCCCCGGGCAGAGGCTATAGCAATCAGCCCCAGCATTTT
CDR3aa: CAAAPGRGYSNQPQHF

d_gene: TRBD2
abundance: -
j_gene: TRBJ2-3
v_gene: TRBV5-1
CDR3nt: TGCGCCAGCAGCTTGTCCGCGACTAGCGGACTAGGTACGCAGTATTTT
CDR3aa: CASSLSATSGLGTQYF

d_gene: -
abundance: -
j_gene: TRBJ2-7
v_gene: TRBV12-2
CDR3nt: TGTGCAAGTCGCTTAGCTCTAGCGGGAGGCCCAACCTACGAGCAGTACTTC
CDR3aa: CASRLALAGGPTYEQYF

d_gene: -
abundance: -
j_gene: TRBJ2-1
v_gene: TRBV2
CDR3nt: TGTGCCAGCAGGATCAGGGTTAGCTCCTACAATGAGCAGTTCTTC
CDR3aa: CASRIRVSSYNEQFF

d_gene: -
abundance: -
j_gene: TRBJ2-3
v_gene: TRBV9
CDR3nt: TGTGCCAGCAGCGCAGGAGGGGGGCCAGATACGCAGTATTTT
CDR3aa: CASSAGGGPDTQYF

d_gene: -
abundance: -
j_gene: TRBJ2-7
v_gene: TRBV6-1
CDR3nt: TGTGCCAGCAATCAGGGCGGAGGATCCTACGAGCAGTACTTC
CDR3aa: CASNQGGGSYEQYF

d_gene: TRBD1
abundance: -
j_gene: TRBJ1-2
v_gene: TRBV6-5
CDR3nt: TGTGCCAGCAGCTATGCGTCGACAGGGGGAATCTACACCTTC
CDR3aa: CASSYASTGGIYTF

d_gene: -
abundance: -
j_gene: TRBJ1-3
v_gene: TRBV5-4
CDR3nt: TGTGCCAGCAGCTTGGAAAGAGGAGGAAACACCATATATTTT
CDR3aa: CASSLERGGNTIYF

d_gene: -
abundance: once
j_gene: TRBJ1-5
v_gene: TRBV7-9
CDR3nt: TGTGCCAGCAGCTCGGGGCCAGGATATCAGCCCCAGCATTTT
CDR3aa: CASSSGPGYQPQHF

d_gene: -
abundance: -
j_gene: TRBJ2-3
v_gene: TRBV5-1
CDR3nt: TGCGCCAGCAGCTTAGTTTCCCTCTCCACAGATACGCAGTATTTT
CDR3aa: CASSLVSLSTDTQYF

d_gene: -
abundance: -
j_gene: TRBJ2-5
v_gene: TRBV10-2
CDR3nt: TGCGCCAGCAGTGAGGGGTGGGGCTGGGAGACCCAGTACTTC
CDR3aa: CASSEGWGWETQYF

d_gene: -
abundance: -
j_gene: TRBJ2-1
v_gene: TRBV7-2
CDR3nt: TGTGCCAGCAGCTTAGATTACCTCTCCTACAATGAGCAGTTCTTC
CDR3aa: CASSLDYLSYNEQFF

d_gene: -
abundance: -
j_gene: TRBJ2-3
v_gene: TRBV10-3
CDR3nt: TGTGCCACGCGAAGATCCCCCACAGATACGCAGTATTTT
CDR3aa: CATRRSPTDTQYF

d_gene: -
abundance: -
j_gene: TRBJ2-1
v_gene: TRBV11-3
CDR3nt: TGTGCCAGCAGCTTAGACACGGCATATGAGCAGTTCTTC
CDR3aa: CASSLDTAYEQFF

d_gene: -
abundance: -
j_gene: TRBJ2-5
v_gene: TRBV6-1
CDR3nt: TGTGCCAGCAGTACTCGGTACAGCATACAAGAGACCCAGTACTTC
CDR3aa: CASSTRYSIQETQYF

d_gene: -
abundance: -
j_gene: TRBJ2-3
v_gene: TRBV27
CDR3nt: TGTGCCAGCAGTTTCCCGGGTGTCACAGATACGCAGTATTTT
CDR3aa: CASSFPGVTDTQYF

d_gene: -
abundance: -
j_gene: TRBJ1-3
v_gene: TRBV7-2
CDR3nt: TGTGCCAGCATGTCACCTGGAAACACCATATATTTT
CDR3aa: CASMSPGNTIYF

d_gene: TRBD1
abundance: -
j_gene: TRBJ1-6
v_gene: TRBV6-6
CDR3nt: TGTGCCAGCAGTGGACAGGGACAATCACCCCTCCACTTT
CDR3aa: CASSGQGQSPLHF

d_gene: -
abundance: -
j_gene: TRBJ1-1
v_gene: TRBV5-1
CDR3nt: TGCGCCAGCGCTGTAACGGGCTCGAACACTGAAGCTTTCTTT
CDR3aa: CASAVTGSNTEAFF

d_gene: TRBD1
abundance: -
j_gene: TRBJ1-1
v_gene: TRBV19
CDR3nt: TGTGCCAGTAGTTCACCCAGGGGGCGGTGGACTGAAGCTTTCTTT
CDR3aa: CASSSPRGRWTEAFF

d_gene: TRBD1
abundance: -
j_gene: TRBJ2-5
v_gene: TRBV5-1
CDR3nt: TGCGCCAGCAGCTCCAAGACAGGGGGTTACGAGGAGACCCAGTACTTC
CDR3aa: CASSSKTGGYEETQYF

d_gene: -
abundance: -
j_gene: TRBJ1-4
v_gene: TRBV4-1
CDR3nt: TGCGCCAGCAAGCAGTTTGCGGCTAATGAAAAACTGTTTTTT
CDR3aa: CASKQFAANEKLFF

d_gene: -
abundance: -
j_gene: TRBJ2-1
v_gene: TRBV6-1
CDR3nt: TGTGCCAGCAGTGAACTAGGGGGGGCTTTCCCCTACAATGAGCAGTTCTTC
CDR3aa: CASSELGGAFPYNEQFF

d_gene: -
abundance: -
j_gene: TRBJ1-6
v_gene: TRBV2
CDR3nt: TGTGCCAGCAGATATACGGCACCCCTCCACTTT
CDR3aa: CASRYTAPLHF

d_gene: -
abundance: few
j_gene: TRBJ1-5
v_gene: TRBV6-1
CDR3nt: TGTGCCAGCGGCCTCTGGTGGCCCCAGCATTTT
CDR3aa: CASGLWWPQHF

d_gene: -
abundance: -
j_gene: TRBJ2-1
v_gene: TRBV5-1
CDR3nt: TGCGCCAGCAGCTTGGGGAATGGGGTTGGGGTATGGGACTCCTACAATGAGCAGTTCTTC
CDR3aa: CASSLGNGVGVWDSYNEQFF

d_gene: -
abundance: -
j_gene: TRBJ2-1
v_gene: TRBV14
CDR3nt: TGTGCCAGCAGCCTACGGGGTAGATCCTACAATGAGCAGTTCTTC
CDR3aa: CASSLRGRSYNEQFF

d_gene: TRBD1
abundance: -
j_gene: TRBJ1-5
v_gene: TRBV19
CDR3nt: TGTGCCAGTTCGGGACAGGACAATCAGCCCCAGCATTTT
CDR3aa: CASSGQDNQPQHF

d_gene: -
abundance: few
j_gene: TRBJ2-1
v_gene: TRBV7-2
CDR3nt: TGTGCCAGCAGCACCCAGACAGGTTACAATGAGCAGTTCTTC
CDR3aa: CASSTQTGYNEQFF

d_gene: TRBD2
abundance: -
j_gene: TRBJ2-7
v_gene: TRBV5-1
CDR3nt: TGCGCCAGCAGCTTGAAAGGCGGGAGTTACGAGCAGTACTTC
CDR3aa: CASSLKGGSYEQYF

d_gene: -
abundance: once
j_gene: TRBJ2-5
v_gene: TRBV2
CDR3nt: TGTGCCACCGGAAGAGGGAGTAGCGAGACCCAGTACTTC
CDR3aa: CATGRGSSETQYF

d_gene: -
abundance: -
j_gene: TRBJ2-3
v_gene: TRBV5-1
CDR3nt: TGCGCCAGCAGGACCCCCAGCACAGATACGCAGTATTTT
CDR3aa: CASRTPSTDTQYF

d_gene: -
abundance: -
j_gene: TRBJ2-6
v_gene: TRBV21-1
CDR3nt: TGTGCCAGCAGCAAAGGTCCAGGGGCCAACGTCCTGACTTTC
CDR3aa: CASSKGPGANVLTF

d_gene: -
abundance: -
j_gene: TRBJ1-5
v_gene: TRBV28
CDR3nt: TGTGCCAGCAGTGCCTTGGGGGGTGGGGGCCAGCCCCAGCATTTT
CDR3aa: CASSALGGGGQPQHF

d_gene: TRBD2
abundance: -
j_gene: TRBJ2-3
v_gene: TRBV7-3
CDR3nt: TGTGCCAGCAGCTTAACCGCTAGCGGGTGGGGAATCGCTAGCACAGATACGCAGTATTTT
CDR3aa: CASSLTASGWGIASTDTQYF

d_gene: -
abundance: -
j_gene: TRBJ2-5
v_gene: TRBV5-1
CDR3nt: TGCGCCAGCAGCTTGGCCAGGGAGACCCAGTACTTC
CDR3aa: CASSLARETQYF